The 21 T cell receptor beta chains presented below share a single source sample, sequenced in a study of blood T cell repertoires in COVID-19. TCRdb keeps only in-frame clones here, not all; method: immunoSEQ multiplex PCR. Here the sample spans roughly 160,000 clones, 70% to 90% being singletons. The specimen was peripheral blood. These receptors came from a woman aged 50 to 60 with COVID-19, enrolled during active disease.

This clone was counted a single time. This chain links TRBV20-1 with TRBJ2-5, with TRBD2 matching 8 bases. This CDR3 has 13 amino acids. Germline lookup yields CDR1 DFQATT and CDR2 SNEGSKA (reference sequence). The ends lost 3 bases at V and 2 bases at J; junction bases unmatched: 2. This CDR3 reads CSASSGGQETQYF. DNA of the CDR3: TGCAGTGCTAGTTCGGGGGGGCAAGAGACCCAGTACTTC.

The chain has TRBV5-1 and TRBJ1-2; the D is unclear. Germline CDR1 SGHRS, CDR2 YFSETQ. This CDR3 is built from 14 residues. Trimming shortened V by 0 bases and J by 4 bases, and 10 bases separated the two germline ends. The CDR3 DNA reads as TGCGCCAGCAGCTTGGTAGCGGGGTCCTATGGCTACACCTTC. It codes for CASSLVAGSYGYTF.

The gene calls are TRBV21-1 and TRBJ2-7; TRBD1, the table's D call, lacks a check against the DNA. TRBV21-1 represents a pseudogene. The CDR3 runs to 18 residues. CDR3 residues: CASSSYPRRTGPPYEQYF. The CDR3 DNA reads TGTGCCAGCAGCAGCTACCCCAGAAGGACAGGACCTCCCTACGAGCAGTACTTC.

The chain links TRBV11-2 to TRBJ1-3; D uncertain. CDR1 is SGHAT and CDR2 is FQNNGV in the germline V gene. The CDR3 sequence is 18 residues long. The germline V and J ends were trimmed by 5 bases and 0 bases, with 20 bases remaining between them. The CDR3 region has the DNA TGTGCCAGCAGCCCAAAGAGACGGACTGACCACTCTGGAAACACCATATATTTT. As protein: CASSPKRRTDHSGNTIYF.

The chain links TRBV7-3 to TRBJ2-3, with 9 bases matching TRBD2. This CDR3 is 15 amino acids long. V dropped 1 base and J dropped 9; count of bases not matched to a gene: 8. Germline lookup yields CDR1 SGHTA and CDR2 FQGTGA. The CDR3 spells CASSLIGGGADTQYF. The DNA of the CDR3 is TGTGCCAGCAGCTTAATCGGCGGGGGGGCCGACACGCAGTATTTT.

The rearrangement joins TRBV30 to TRBJ2-1; the match to TRBD2 covers 9 bases. The CDR3 is 15 residues long. The J segment lost 2 bases and the V segment lost 2 bases, leaving 4 bases of the junction unmatched. Germline V gene data show CDR1 as GTSNPN and CDR2 as SVGIG (reference sequence). CDR3 protein: CAWSNERGAYNEQFF. For the CDR3, the DNA is TGTGCCTGGAGTAACGAGCGGGGGGCCTACAATGAGCAGTTCTTC.

The rearrangement links TRBV6-5 to TRBJ2-7; no reliable D call. The CDR3 is 12 amino acids. The V end was cut by 7 bases, the J end by 1 base, with 8 bases between. The germline gives CDR1 MNHEY, CDR2 SVGAGI. The CDR3 region is CASTLPSYEQYF. The CDR3, as DNA: TGTGCCAGCACCCTTCCGTCCTACGAGCAGTACTTC.

A few counts support this clone. This sequence joins TRBV9 and TRBJ2-1, with 9 bases aligning to TRBD2. The CDR3 is made up of 15 amino acids. The germline V gene has CDR1 SGDLS and CDR2 YYNGEE. V gave up 3 bases and J gave up 1 base; unmatched junction bases: 2. The CDR3 nucleotides are TGTGCCAGCAGCGGAGCGGGGGGTTCCTACAATGAGCAGTTCTTC. Translation gives CASSGAGGSYNEQFF. Complete variable domain (other parts from reference TRBV9 and TRBJ2-1): DSGVTQTPKHLITATGQRVTLRCSPRSGDLSVYWYQQSLDQGLQFLIQYYNGEERAKGNILERFSAQQFPDLHSELNLSSLELGDSALYFCASSGAGGSYNEQFFGPGTRLTVL.

This chain links TRBV6-5 with TRBJ2-3; the D gene is possibly TRBD2 (5 bases). The CDR3 length is 15 residues. Between the trimmed V and J ends, which lost 3 bases and 1 base, there was a span of 11 bases. Germline V lookup: CDR1 MNHEY, CDR2 SVGAGI. Here the CDR3 reads CASSYWTGGTDTQYF. In DNA form, the CDR3 reads TGTGCCAGCAGTTATTGGACTGGGGGCACAGATACGCAGTATTTT.

V gene TRBV13 combines with J gene TRBJ2-7, with 7 positions matching TRBD2. This CDR3 has 13 residues. With V trimmed by 5 bases and J by 7 bases, 8 bases remained unmatched. In germline, CDR1 is PRHDT, CDR2 FYEKMQ (reference sequence). DNA for the CDR3: TGTGCCAGCAGCCCGCGCGGGGGAGGAGAGCAGTACTTC. Translated, it gives CASSPRGGGEQYF.

V is TRBV10-3 and J is TRBJ1-6; tentative D call: TRBD1 (6 bases). CDR1 ENHRY and CDR2 SYGVKD come from the germline V gene. This CDR3 has 14 residues. The V end was cut by 3 bases, the J end by 5 bases, with 8 bases between. The CDR3 bases are TGTGCCATCAGTGATAGACAGGATAATTCACCCCTCCACTTT. Its protein product is CAISDRQDNSPLHF.

The table lists this clone with a count of one. This rearrangement joins TRBV7-3 to TRBJ2-2; D is unresolved. CDR3 length: 13 amino acids. Germline assignment: CDR1 SGHTA and CDR2 FQGTGA. Trimming took 6 bases from V and 3 from J, leaving 8 bases between them. The CDR3 reads CASSYSYTGELFF. The CDR3 DNA is TGTGCCAGCAGTTATAGTTACACCGGGGAGCTGTTTTTT.

The CDR3 protein is CSVVAFPTADTQYF. The CDR3 DNA sequence: TGCAGCGTGGTAGCGTTTCCCACAGCAGATACGCAGTATTTT. This rearrangement joins TRBV29-1 to TRBJ2-3; D is possibly TRBD2 (5 bases). From germline, CDR1 is SQVTM and CDR2 ANQGSEA. Trimming took off 6 bases at V and 4 bases at J, with 17 bases between the two ends. The CDR3 extends over 14 amino acids.

This rearrangement joins TRBV30 to TRBJ2-2, with D possibly TRBD1 on 7 matching bases. Germline CDR1 and CDR2: GTSNPN and SVGIG (reference sequence). With 2 bases removed from V and 4 bases from J, the gap between germline ends came to 11 bases. The CDR3 totals 14 residues. CDR3 nucleotides: TGTGCCTGGAGTCCAGGGGGGTTCACCGGGGAGCTGTTTTTT. Amino acids: CAWSPGGFTGELFF.

This clone has just a few counts. This rearrangement joins TRBV20-1 to TRBJ2-7; 8 bases fit TRBD2. CDR3 length equals 15 residues. V dropped 3 bases and J dropped 4; count of bases not matched to a gene: 11. From germline, CDR1 is DFQATT and CDR2 SNEGSKA (reference sequence). CDR3 DNA: TGCAGTGCTAGTCTAACGGGGGGGCGAAATTACGAGCAGTACTTC. Translation: CSASLTGGRNYEQYF.

The chain links TRBV5-1 to TRBJ2-3; the match to TRBD2 covers 9 bases. CDR3 length: 17 amino acids. With V trimmed by 3 bases and J by 1 base, 9 bases remained unmatched. Germline V gives CDR1 SGHRS, CDR2 YFSETQ. CDR3 sequence (DNA): TGCGCCAGCAGCTATCCCGGGACTAGCCTTGGCACAGATACGCAGTATTTT. Its protein product is CASSYPGTSLGTDTQYF.

V gene TRBV7-9 combines with J gene TRBJ1-2; TRBD1 might be the D (6 bases). CDR3 length: 15 residues. The germline V gene encodes CDR1 SEHNR and CDR2 FQNEAQ (reference sequence). The V gene lost 5 bases and the J gene lost 3 bases, with 16 bases spanning the gap. CDR3 bases: TGTGCCAGCAGCCGCTGGGGGGGGCGGGACTATGGCTACACCTTC. This encodes CASSRWGGRDYGYTF.

This chain uses TRBV10-3 with TRBJ1-1; D uncertain. V gave up 8 bases and J gave up 1 base, with 11 bases separating them. The germline V gene has CDR1 ENHRY and CDR2 SYGVKD. The CDR3 is 13 residues long. The CDR3 here is CAISPAGNTEAFF. DNA of the CDR3: TGTGCCATCTCCCCCGCCGGGAACACTGAAGCTTTCTTT.

The chain carries TRBV9 and TRBJ1-4; 7 positions match TRBD1. The CDR3 covers 14 residues. In germline, CDR1 is SGDLS, CDR2 YYNGEE. V shed 0 bases and J 7 bases; nucleotides not matched to a gene: 3. CDR3 DNA: TGTGCCAGCAGCGTAGGGCAGGGGGGTGAAAAACTGTTTTTT. Its protein product is CASSVGQGGEKLFF.

The chain combines TRBV30 with TRBJ2-6; 9 bases line up with TRBD2. The CDR3 runs 18 residues. The germline V gene encodes CDR1 GTSNPN and CDR2 SVGIG (reference sequence). Trimming at V came to 0 bases and at J to 0 bases, leaving 6 bases not matched to a gene. The CDR3 coding sequence is TGTGCCTGGAGTGTACCTGGGACTAGCTTCTCTGGGGCCAACGTCCTGACTTTC. Translation: CAWSVPGTSFSGANVLTF. Full variable domain (remainder filled in from reference TRBV30 and TRBJ2-6): SQTIHQWPATLVQPVGSPLSLECTVEGTSNPNLYWYRQAAGRGLQLLFYSVGIGQISSEVPQNLSASRPQDRQFILSSKKLLLSDSGFYLCAWSVPGTSFSGANVLTFGAGSRLTVL.

This sequence joins TRBV5-1 and TRBJ1-6; D might be TRBD1 (6 bases). The CDR3 is made up of 16 amino acids. Germline loops: CDR1 SGHRS, CDR2 YFSETQ. The germline V and J ends were trimmed by 4 bases and 0 bases, with 11 bases remaining between them. The CDR3 here is CASSINRVSYNSPLHF. The CDR3 DNA follows: TGCGCCAGCAGCATTAACAGGGTCTCCTATAATTCACCCCTCCACTTT.